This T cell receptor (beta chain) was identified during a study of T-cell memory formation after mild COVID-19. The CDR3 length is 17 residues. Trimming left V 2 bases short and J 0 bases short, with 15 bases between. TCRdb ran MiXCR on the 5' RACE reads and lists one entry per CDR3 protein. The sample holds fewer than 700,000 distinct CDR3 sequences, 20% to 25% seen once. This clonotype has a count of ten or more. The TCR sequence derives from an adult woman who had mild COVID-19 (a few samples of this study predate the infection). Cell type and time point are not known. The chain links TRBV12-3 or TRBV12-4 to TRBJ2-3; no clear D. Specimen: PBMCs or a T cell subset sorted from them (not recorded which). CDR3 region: CASSLILRTASTDTQYF. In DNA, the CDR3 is TGTGCCAGCAGTTTAATTTTAAGGACGGCTAGCACAGATACGCAGTATTTT.